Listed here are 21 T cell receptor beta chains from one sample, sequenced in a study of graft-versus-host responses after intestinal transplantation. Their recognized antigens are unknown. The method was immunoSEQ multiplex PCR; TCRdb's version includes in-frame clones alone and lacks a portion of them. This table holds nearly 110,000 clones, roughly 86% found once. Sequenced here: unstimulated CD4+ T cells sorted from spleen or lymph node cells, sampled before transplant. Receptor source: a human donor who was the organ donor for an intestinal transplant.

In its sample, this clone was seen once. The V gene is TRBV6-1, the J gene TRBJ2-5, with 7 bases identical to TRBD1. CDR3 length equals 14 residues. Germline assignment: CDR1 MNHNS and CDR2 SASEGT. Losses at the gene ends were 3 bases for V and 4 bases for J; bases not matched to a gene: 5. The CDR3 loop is CASSDNRGGETQYF. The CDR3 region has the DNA TGTGCCAGCAGTGATAACAGGGGCGGAGAGACCCAGTACTTC.

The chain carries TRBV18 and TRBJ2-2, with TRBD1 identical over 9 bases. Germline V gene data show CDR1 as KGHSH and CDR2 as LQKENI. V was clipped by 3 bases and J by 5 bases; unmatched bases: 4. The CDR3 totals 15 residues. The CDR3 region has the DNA TGTGCCAGCTCACCCGGACAGGGGAGTACCGGGGAGCTGTTTTTT. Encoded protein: CASSPGQGSTGELFF. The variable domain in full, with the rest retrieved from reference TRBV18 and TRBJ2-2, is NAGVMQNPRHLVRRRGQEARLRCSPMKGHSHVYWYRQLPEEGLKFMVYLQKENIIDESGMPKERFSAEFPKEGPSILRIQQVVRGDSAAYFCASSPGQGSTGELFFGEGSRLTVL.

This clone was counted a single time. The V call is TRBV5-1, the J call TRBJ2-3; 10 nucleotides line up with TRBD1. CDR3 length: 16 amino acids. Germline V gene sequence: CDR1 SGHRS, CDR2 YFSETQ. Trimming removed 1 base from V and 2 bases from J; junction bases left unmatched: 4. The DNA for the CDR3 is TGCGCCAGCAGCTTGATCGACAGGGGGCCCACAGATACGCAGTATTTT. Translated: CASSLIDRGPTDTQYF. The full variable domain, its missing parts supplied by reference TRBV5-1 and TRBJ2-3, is KAGVTQTPRYLIKTRGQQVTLSCSPISGHRSVSWYQQTPGQGLQFLFEYFSETQRNKGNFPGRFSGRQFSNSRSEMNVSTLELGDSALYLCASSLIDRGPTDTQYFGPGTRLTVL.

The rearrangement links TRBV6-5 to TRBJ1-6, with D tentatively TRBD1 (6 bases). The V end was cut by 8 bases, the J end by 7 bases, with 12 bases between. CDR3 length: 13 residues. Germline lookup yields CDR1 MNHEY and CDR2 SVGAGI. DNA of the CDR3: TGTGCCAGCTCGTCGGGGGCCAATTCACCCCTCCACTTT. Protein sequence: CASSSGANSPLHF.

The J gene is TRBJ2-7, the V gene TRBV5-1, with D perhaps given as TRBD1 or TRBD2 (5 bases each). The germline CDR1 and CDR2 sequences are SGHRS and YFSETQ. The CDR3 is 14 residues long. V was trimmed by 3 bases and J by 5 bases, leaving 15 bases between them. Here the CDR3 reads CASSYGTPGHEQYF. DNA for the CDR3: TGCGCCAGCAGCTACGGGACCCCCGGGCACGAGCAGTACTTC.

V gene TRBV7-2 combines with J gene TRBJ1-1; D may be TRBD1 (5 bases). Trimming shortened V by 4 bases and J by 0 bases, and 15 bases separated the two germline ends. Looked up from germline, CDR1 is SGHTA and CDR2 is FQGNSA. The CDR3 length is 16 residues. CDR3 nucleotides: TGTGCCAGCAGCTCGCCCCCCGGGACCGTGAACACTGAAGCTTTCTTT. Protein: CASSSPPGTVNTEAFF.

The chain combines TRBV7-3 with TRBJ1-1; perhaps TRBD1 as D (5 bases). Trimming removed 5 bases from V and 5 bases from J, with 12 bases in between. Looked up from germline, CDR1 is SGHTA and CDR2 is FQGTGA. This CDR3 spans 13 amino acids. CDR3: CASSREGRTEAFF. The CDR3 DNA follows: TGTGCCAGCAGCCGAGAGGGGCGAACTGAAGCTTTCTTT.

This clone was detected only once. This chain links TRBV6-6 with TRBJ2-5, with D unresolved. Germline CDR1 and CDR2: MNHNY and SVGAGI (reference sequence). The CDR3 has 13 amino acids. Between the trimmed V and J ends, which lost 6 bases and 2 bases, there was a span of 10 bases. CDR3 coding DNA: TGTGCCAGCAGCCTACACAGACAAGAGACCCAGTACTTC. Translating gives CASSLHRQETQYF.

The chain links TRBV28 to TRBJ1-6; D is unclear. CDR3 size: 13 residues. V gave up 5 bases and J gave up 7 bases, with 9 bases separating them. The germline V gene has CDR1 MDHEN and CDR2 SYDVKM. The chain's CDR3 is CASSVPDNSPLHF. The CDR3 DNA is TGTGCCAGCAGTGTCCCGGACAATTCACCCCTCCACTTT.

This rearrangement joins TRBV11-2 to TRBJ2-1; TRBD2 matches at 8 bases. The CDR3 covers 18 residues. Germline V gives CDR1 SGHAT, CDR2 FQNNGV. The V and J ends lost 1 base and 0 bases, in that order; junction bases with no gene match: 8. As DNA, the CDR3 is TGTGCCAGCAGCTTAGTTTCTTCGGCGGGGGGCTCCTACAATGAGCAGTTCTTC. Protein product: CASSLVSSAGGSYNEQFF.

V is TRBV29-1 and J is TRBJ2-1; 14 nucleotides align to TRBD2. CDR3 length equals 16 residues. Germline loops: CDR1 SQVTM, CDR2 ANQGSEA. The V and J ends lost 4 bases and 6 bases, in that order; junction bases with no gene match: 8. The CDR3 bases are TGCAGCGTTGGAGGTGGGACTAGCGGGAGCGGCAATGAGCAGTTCTTC. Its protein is CSVGGGTSGSGNEQFF.

The CDR3 bases are TGTGCCAGCAGCTTATGGCAGACTCGAAGCAATCAGCCCCAGCATTTT. Its translation is CASSLWQTRSNQPQHF. This chain joins TRBV7-2 and TRBJ1-5; no reliable D call. Germline V CDR1 and CDR2: SGHTA, FQGNSA. This CDR3 has 16 residues. The V gene lost 2 bases and the J gene lost 1 base, with 12 bases spanning the gap.

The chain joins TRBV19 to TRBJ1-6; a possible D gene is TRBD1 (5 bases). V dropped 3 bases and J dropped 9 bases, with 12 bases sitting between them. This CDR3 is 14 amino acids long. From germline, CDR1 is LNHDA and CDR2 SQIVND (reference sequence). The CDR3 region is CASSIARVSSPLHF. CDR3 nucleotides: TGTGCCAGTAGTATCGCCAGGGTCAGTTCACCCCTCCACTTT.

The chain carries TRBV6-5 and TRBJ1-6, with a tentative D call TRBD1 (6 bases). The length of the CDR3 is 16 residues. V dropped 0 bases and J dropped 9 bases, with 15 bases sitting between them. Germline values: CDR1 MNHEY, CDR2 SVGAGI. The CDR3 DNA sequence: TGTGCCAGCAGTTACTCTTCGGCTTCCAGGGGTTCACCCCTCCACTTT. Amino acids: CASSYSSASRGSPLHF.

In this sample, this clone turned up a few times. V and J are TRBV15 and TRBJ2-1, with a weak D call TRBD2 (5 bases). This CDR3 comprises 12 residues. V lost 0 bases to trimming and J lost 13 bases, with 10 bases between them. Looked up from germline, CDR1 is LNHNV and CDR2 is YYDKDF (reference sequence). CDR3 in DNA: TGTGCCACCAGCAGAGATATCACGGGACAGTTCTTC. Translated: CATSRDITGQFF.

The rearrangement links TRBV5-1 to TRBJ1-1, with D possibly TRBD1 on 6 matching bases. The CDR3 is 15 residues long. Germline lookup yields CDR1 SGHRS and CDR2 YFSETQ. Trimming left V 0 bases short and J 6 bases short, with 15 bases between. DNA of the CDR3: TGCGCCAGCAGCTTGGCCGGACAGCCTAAATCTGAAGCTTTCTTT. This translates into CASSLAGQPKSEAFF.

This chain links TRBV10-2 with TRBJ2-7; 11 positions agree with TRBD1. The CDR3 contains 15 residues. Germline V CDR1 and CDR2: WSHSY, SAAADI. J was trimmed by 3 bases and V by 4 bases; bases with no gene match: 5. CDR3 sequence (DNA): TGCGCCAGCAGTGCAGGGACAGGGGGTTTCTACGAGCAGTACTTC. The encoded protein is CASSAGTGGFYEQYF.

The CDR3 loop reads CASSSSSQPQHF. The CDR3, as DNA: TGTGCCAGCAGTTCCTCAAGTCAGCCCCAGCATTTT. The V gene is TRBV6-6, the J gene TRBJ1-5; D gene unclear. Germline V gene data show CDR1 as MNHNY and CDR2 as SVGAGI (reference sequence). CDR3 length equals 12 residues. V lost 4 bases and J lost 6, with 7 bases in between.

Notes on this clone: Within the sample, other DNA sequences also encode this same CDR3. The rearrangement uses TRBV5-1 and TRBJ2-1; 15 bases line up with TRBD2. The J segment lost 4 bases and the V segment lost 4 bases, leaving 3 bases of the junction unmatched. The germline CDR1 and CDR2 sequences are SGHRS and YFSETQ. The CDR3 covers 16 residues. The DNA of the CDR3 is TGCGCCAGCAGCCTAGGACTAGCGGGGGGGTACAATGAGCAGTTCTTC. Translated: CASSLGLAGGYNEQFF. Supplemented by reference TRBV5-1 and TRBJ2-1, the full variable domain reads KAGVTQTPRYLIKTRGQQVTLSCSPISGHRSVSWYQQTPGQGLQFLFEYFSETQRNKGNFPGRFSGRQFSNSRSEMNVSTLELGDSALYLCASSLGLAGGYNEQFFGPGTRLTVL.

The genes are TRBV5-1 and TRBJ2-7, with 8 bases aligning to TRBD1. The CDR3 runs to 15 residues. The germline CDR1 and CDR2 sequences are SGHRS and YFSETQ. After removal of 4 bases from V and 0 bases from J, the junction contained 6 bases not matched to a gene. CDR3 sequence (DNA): TGCGCCAGCAGCGAGGGACAGGTCAGCTCCTACGAGCAGTACTTC. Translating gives CASSEGQVSSYEQYF.

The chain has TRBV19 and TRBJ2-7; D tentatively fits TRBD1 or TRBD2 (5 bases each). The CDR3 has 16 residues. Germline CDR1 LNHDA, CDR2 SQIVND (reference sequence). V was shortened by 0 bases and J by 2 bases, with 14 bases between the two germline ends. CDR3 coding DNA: TGTGCCAGTAGTATAGATCGGGGTCAGGGCACCTACGAGCAGTACTTC. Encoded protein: CASSIDRGQGTYEQYF.